This is a list of T cell receptor beta chains from one sample in a study of blood T cells in healthy people across ages. TCRdb reprocessed the 5' RACE reads with MiXCR, giving one entry per CDR3 protein. The sample contains about 680,000 distinct CDR3 sequences, 45% to 50% of which appear only once. Sequenced material: blood. The receptors come from a woman aged 55 to 70 in good health. Each CDR3 is given with its conserved first and last residue. Fields, in order: V gene, clone size, D gene, J gene, CDR3 DNA, CDR3 protein. A D gene is named only where the DNA matches it firmly. Size is stated for part of the rows, as once, few or many counts, or as a class when the clone is expanded.

v_call: TRBV4-2
clone_size: many
d_call: TRBD2
j_call: TRBJ2-1
cdr3_nt: TGTGCCAGCAGCCAAGAAATCAGGTCCGGGGGGGAGCAGTTCTTC
cdr3_aa: CASSQEIRSGGEQFF

v_call: TRBV20-1
clone_size: -
d_call: TRBD2
j_call: TRBJ2-7
cdr3_nt: TGCAGTGCTCTCAAACTAGCGGGAGGGGACTACGAGCAGTACTTC
cdr3_aa: CSALKLAGGDYEQYF

v_call: TRBV3-1
clone_size: few
d_call: -
j_call: TRBJ2-2
cdr3_nt: TGTGCCAGCAGACGGGACGGAGACACCGGGGAGCTGTTTTTT
cdr3_aa: CASRRDGDTGELFF

v_call: TRBV28
clone_size: few
d_call: TRBD1
j_call: TRBJ2-3
cdr3_nt: TGTGCCAGCGCCTGGGACAGAAGCACAGATACGCAGTATTTT
cdr3_aa: CASAWDRSTDTQYF

v_call: TRBV20-1
clone_size: many
d_call: TRBD2
j_call: TRBJ2-5
cdr3_nt: TGCAGTGCTAGATCTGGGACTAGTTCGGAGACCCAGTACTTC
cdr3_aa: CSARSGTSSETQYF

v_call: TRBV3-1
clone_size: -
d_call: TRBD2
j_call: TRBJ2-3
cdr3_nt: TGTGCCAGCGGGCTAACCGGGGGGGTAACAGATACGCAGTATTTT
cdr3_aa: CASGLTGGVTDTQYF

v_call: TRBV20-1
clone_size: -
d_call: -
j_call: TRBJ2-5
cdr3_nt: TGCAGTGCTTACCGATCCAAAGAGACCCAGTACTTC
cdr3_aa: CSAYRSKETQYF

v_call: TRBV4-2
clone_size: -
d_call: -
j_call: TRBJ2-2
cdr3_nt: TGTGCCAGCAGCCAAGGCTCGTTGGAGGCGAACACCGGGGAGCTGTTTTTT
cdr3_aa: CASSQGSLEANTGELFF

v_call: TRBV5-1
clone_size: -
d_call: TRBD1
j_call: TRBJ2-7
cdr3_nt: TGCGCCAGCAGCTTTTTCGGGACAGGCGTCAATGAGCAGTACTTC
cdr3_aa: CASSFFGTGVNEQYF

v_call: TRBV4-2
clone_size: -
d_call: -
j_call: TRBJ2-7
cdr3_nt: TGTGCCAGCAGCCAAGGTGCGGAAGCTGTCGAGCAGTACTTC
cdr3_aa: CASSQGAEAVEQYF

v_call: TRBV11-1
clone_size: -
d_call: -
j_call: TRBJ2-3
cdr3_nt: TGTGCCAGCAGCTTTGAAGGATTCGGGCGGTGGGTCTCAGATACGCAGTATTTT
cdr3_aa: CASSFEGFGRWVSDTQYF

v_call: TRBV5-1
clone_size: -
d_call: -
j_call: TRBJ2-5
cdr3_nt: TGCGCCAGCAGCAGTACTCGTATTCCTGAGACCCAGTACTTC
cdr3_aa: CASSSTRIPETQYF

v_call: TRBV28
clone_size: -
d_call: TRBD1
j_call: TRBJ2-7
cdr3_nt: TGTGCCAGCGGTAATCGACAGGGGCAGTACTTC
cdr3_aa: CASGNRQGQYF

v_call: TRBV20-1
clone_size: -
d_call: -
j_call: TRBJ2-7
cdr3_nt: TGCAGTGCTAGAGCGTCCCGCTACGAGCAGTACTTC
cdr3_aa: CSARASRYEQYF

v_call: TRBV29-1
clone_size: few
d_call: -
j_call: TRBJ2-1
cdr3_nt: TGCAGCGTTGAATCCAGAAATGAGCAGTTCTTC
cdr3_aa: CSVESRNEQFF

v_call: TRBV4-2
clone_size: few
d_call: -
j_call: TRBJ2-7
cdr3_nt: TGTGCCAGCAGCCAAGATCTATACAGCACCTACGAGCAGTACTTC
cdr3_aa: CASSQDLYSTYEQYF

v_call: TRBV4-3
clone_size: many
d_call: TRBD2
j_call: TRBJ2-1
cdr3_nt: TGCGCCAGCAGCCAAGGAGGAGCGGGAGGCTACAATGAGCAGTTCTTC
cdr3_aa: CASSQGGAGGYNEQFF

v_call: TRBV7-3
clone_size: few
d_call: -
j_call: TRBJ2-7
cdr3_nt: TGTGCCAGCAGCTTAAAGGAAAAGGGGAACTCCTACAATGAGCAGTACTTC
cdr3_aa: CASSLKEKGNSYNEQYF

v_call: TRBV20-1
clone_size: -
d_call: TRBD2
j_call: TRBJ2-3
cdr3_nt: TGCAGTGCTAGAGGCCCCCTAGCGGGAGGGCGAGATACGCAGTATTTT
cdr3_aa: CSARGPLAGGRDTQYF

v_call: TRBV7-3
clone_size: few
d_call: -
j_call: TRBJ2-1
cdr3_nt: TGTGCCAGCAGCTTAACTACTCTCCAGCCCTACAATGAGCAGTTCTTC
cdr3_aa: CASSLTTLQPYNEQFF

v_call: TRBV9
clone_size: -
d_call: -
j_call: TRBJ2-4
cdr3_nt: TGTGCCAGCAGCGGGGTTAGCAAAAACATTCAGTACTTC
cdr3_aa: CASSGVSKNIQYF

v_call: TRBV5-1
clone_size: -
d_call: TRBD1
j_call: TRBJ1-1
cdr3_nt: TGCGCCAGCAGTCCGGGACAGGGGGGCCGGAACACTGAAGCTTTCTTT
cdr3_aa: CASSPGQGGRNTEAFF

v_call: TRBV20-1
clone_size: -
d_call: -
j_call: TRBJ1-2
cdr3_nt: TGCAGTGCTCGGACAGTCCCTAACTATGGCTACACCTTC
cdr3_aa: CSARTVPNYGYTF

v_call: TRBV29-1
clone_size: few
d_call: TRBD1
j_call: TRBJ1-2
cdr3_nt: TGCAGCGTAGAAGACAGGGGGGCGGACTATGGCTACACCTTC
cdr3_aa: CSVEDRGADYGYTF

v_call: TRBV18
clone_size: few
d_call: -
j_call: TRBJ2-7
cdr3_nt: TGTGCCAGCTCACCAGCTACCAGGTCGACCTACGAGCAGTACTTC
cdr3_aa: CASSPATRSTYEQYF